Shown below are 4 T cell receptor beta chains from a single sample sequenced in a study of cytomegalovirus exposure and HLA in healthy donors (dated by TCRdb to about 2017). The library was obtained by the immunoSEQ multiplex PCR assay. Here the immuneACCESS table is served through TCRdb, limited to in-frame sequences with V and J called. Missing clones are a known gap in these copies; in checked studies unresolved V genes cover under half, and the rest lacks a known reason. The sample contains some 59,000 clones, about 88% of them found a single time. Roughly 14% of the sample lies in the top ten. The sequenced sample consisted of PBMCs. The source is a woman between 18 and 29 years old in good health and CMV-seronegative.

CDR3 DNA: TGTGCCAGCAGCTTTCTTAGCTCTGGGGCCAACGTCCTGACTTTC. It codes for CASSFLSSGANVLTF. This chain connects TRBV7-6 to TRBJ2-6; D not certain. Deletions cut 3 bases from V and 0 bases from J, with 6 bases between. Germline CDR1 is SGHVS and CDR2 is FNYEAQ. The CDR3 is 15 amino acids.

V usage is TRBV27 and J usage is TRBJ2-1; possible D gene TRBD1, 6 bases. The CDR3 covers 18 residues. CDR1 is MNHEY and CDR2 is SMNVEV in the germline V gene (reference sequence). V was cut by 6 bases and J by 2 bases, with 23 bases left in between. CDR3 sequence (DNA): TGTGCCAGCAGGAAGGCCGACAGTGGCAGGGGAGCCTACAATGAGCAGTTCTTC. It specifies CASRKADSGRGAYNEQFF.

The V call is TRBV5-6, the J call TRBJ2-3; the match to TRBD2 covers 14 bases. Looked up from germline, CDR1 is SGHDT and CDR2 is YYEEEE. Germline trimming cut 0 bases from V and 2 bases from J; bases unmatched to any gene: 5. CDR3 length equals 18 residues. For the CDR3, the DNA is TGTGCCAGCAGCTTGGCACGGACTAGCGGGGGGAACACAGATACGCAGTATTTT. It encodes CASSLARTSGGNTDTQYF.

The CDR3 loop is CASSQTGGGNTIYF. The CDR3 region has the DNA TGTGCCAGCAGCCAGACAGGGGGCGGAAACACCATATATTTT. V and J are TRBV5-6 and TRBJ1-3; 10 bases line up with TRBD1. This CDR3 comprises 14 residues. After removal of 4 bases from V and 4 bases from J, the junction contained 2 bases not matched to a gene. Germline assignment: CDR1 SGHDT and CDR2 YYEEEE. The variable domain in full, with the rest retrieved from reference TRBV5-6 and TRBJ1-3, is DAGVTQSPTHLIKTRGQQVTLRCSPKSGHDTVSWYQQALGQGPQFIFQYYEEEERQRGNFPDRFSGHQFPNYSSELNVNALLLGDSALYLCASSQTGGGNTIYFGEGSWLTVV.